This T cell receptor beta chain was sequenced in a study of blood T cells in healthy people across ages. Study results and caveats: Diversity was higher, and naive CD4+ cells more numerous, in long-lived donors than in aged donors. Across samples, TCR beta diversity tracked strongly with naive T cell percentage.

Trimming stripped 0 bases from V and 8 bases from J, with 13 bases between. The length of the CDR3 is 14 residues. CDR1 is LNHNV, CDR2 YYDKDF, per germline (reference sequence). A J-beta primer mix and a sample-barcoded 5' primer were used in a second PCR of about 6 to 12 cycles. TCRdb analysed the 5' RACE reads with MiXCR anew, one entry per CDR3 protein. The sample lists hundreds of thousands of distinct CDR3 sequences, about 52% occurring once. With regard to this clonotype: Antigen: not known.

This chain uses TRBV15 with TRBJ1-1; D ambiguous. The TCR was taken from a woman aged 55-69 years in good health. Material for sequencing was blood. CDR3 sequence: CATSRDRGFGEAFF. The CDR3 DNA reads TGTGCCACCAGCAGAGATAGAGGTTTTGGGGAAGCTTTCTTT.